This T cell receptor beta chain stems from a study of blood T cell repertoires in COVID-19. CDR1 is LNHDA and CDR2 is SQIVND in the germline V gene (reference sequence). V trimming: 3 bases; J trimming: 9 bases; junction bases outside the gene matches: 13. CDR3 size: 15 residues. This clone was found once. Repertoires were generated with immunoSEQ multiplex PCR, while TCRdb's copy carries only in-frame clones and drops some. The table shows 390,000 or so clones, with around 87% occurring only once. This receptor was identified in a woman in her thirties with COVID-19, enrolled during active disease. The sample was peripheral blood. The chain joins TRBV19 to TRBJ1-2; 7 bases match TRBD1. The CDR3 here is CASSIPGQRTYSYTF. CDR3 coding DNA: TGTGCCAGTAGTATCCCGGGACAGCGCACGTATAGCTACACCTTC.